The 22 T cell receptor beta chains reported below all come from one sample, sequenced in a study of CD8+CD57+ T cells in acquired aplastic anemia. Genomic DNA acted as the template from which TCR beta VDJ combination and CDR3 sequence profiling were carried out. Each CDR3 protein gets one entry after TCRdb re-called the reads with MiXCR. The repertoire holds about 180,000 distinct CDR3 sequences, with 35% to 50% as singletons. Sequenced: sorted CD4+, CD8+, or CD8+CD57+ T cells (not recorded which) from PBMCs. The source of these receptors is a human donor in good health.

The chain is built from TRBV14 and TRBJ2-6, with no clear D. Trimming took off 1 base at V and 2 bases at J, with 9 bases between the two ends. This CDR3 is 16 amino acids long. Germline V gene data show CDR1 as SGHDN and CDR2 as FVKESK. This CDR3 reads CASSQVAATGANVLTF. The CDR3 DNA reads TGTGCCAGCAGCCAAGTTGCAGCGACTGGGGCCAACGTCCTGACTTTC.

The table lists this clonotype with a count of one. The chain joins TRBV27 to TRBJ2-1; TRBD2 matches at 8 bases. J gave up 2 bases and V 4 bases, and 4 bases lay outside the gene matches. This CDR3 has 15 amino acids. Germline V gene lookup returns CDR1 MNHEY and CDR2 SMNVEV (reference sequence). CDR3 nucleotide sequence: TGTGCCAGCAGTTCAAGCGGGGGACCCTACAATGAGCAGTTCTTC. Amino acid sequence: CASSSSGGPYNEQFF.

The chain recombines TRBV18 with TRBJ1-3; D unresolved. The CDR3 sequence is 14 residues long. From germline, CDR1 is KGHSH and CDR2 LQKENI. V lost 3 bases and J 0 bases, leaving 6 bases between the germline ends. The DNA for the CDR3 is TGTGCCAGCTCACCCGGGAGCTCTGGAAACACCATATATTTT. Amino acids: CASSPGSSGNTIYF.

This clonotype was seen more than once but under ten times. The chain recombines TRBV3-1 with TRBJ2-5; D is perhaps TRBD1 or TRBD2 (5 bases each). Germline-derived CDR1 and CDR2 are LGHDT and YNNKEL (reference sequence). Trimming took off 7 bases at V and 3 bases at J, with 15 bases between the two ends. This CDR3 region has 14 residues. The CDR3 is CASIDRDPKETQYF. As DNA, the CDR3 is TGTGCCAGCATCGACCGGGACCCCAAAGAGACCCAGTACTTC.

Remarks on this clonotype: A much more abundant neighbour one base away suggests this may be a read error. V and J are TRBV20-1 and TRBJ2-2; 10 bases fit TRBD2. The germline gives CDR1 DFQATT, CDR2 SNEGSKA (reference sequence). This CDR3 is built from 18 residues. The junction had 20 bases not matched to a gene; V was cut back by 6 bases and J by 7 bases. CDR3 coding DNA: TGCAGTGCGCCTAAGGCTAGCGGGAGAGGGGTAGGAGGCGGGGAGCTGTTTTTT. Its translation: CSAPKASGRGVGGGELFF.

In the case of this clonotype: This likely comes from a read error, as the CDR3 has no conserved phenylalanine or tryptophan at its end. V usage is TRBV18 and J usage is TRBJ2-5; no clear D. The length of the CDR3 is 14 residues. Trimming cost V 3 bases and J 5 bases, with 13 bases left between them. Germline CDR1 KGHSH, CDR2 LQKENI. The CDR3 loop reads CASSPRAVSETQYS. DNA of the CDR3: TGTGCCAGCTCACCCCGTGCAGTTTCGGAGACCCAGTACTCC.

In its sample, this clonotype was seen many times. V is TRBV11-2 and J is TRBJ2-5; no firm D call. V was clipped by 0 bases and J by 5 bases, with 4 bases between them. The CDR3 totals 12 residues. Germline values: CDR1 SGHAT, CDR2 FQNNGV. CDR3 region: CASSLDWETQYF. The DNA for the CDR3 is TGTGCCAGCAGCTTAGATTGGGAGACCCAGTACTTC. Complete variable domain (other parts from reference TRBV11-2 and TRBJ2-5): EAGVAQSPRYKIIEKRQSVAFWCNPISGHATLYWYQQILGQGPKLLIQFQNNGVVDDSQLPKDRFSAERLKGVDSTLKIQPAKLEDSAVYLCASSLDWETQYFGPGTRLLVL.

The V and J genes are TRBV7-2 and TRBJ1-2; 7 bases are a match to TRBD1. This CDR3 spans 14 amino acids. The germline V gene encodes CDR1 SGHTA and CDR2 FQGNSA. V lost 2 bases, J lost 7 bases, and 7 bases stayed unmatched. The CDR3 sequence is CASSLIRQGRGYTF. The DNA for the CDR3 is TGTGCCAGCAGCTTAATCAGACAGGGTCGTGGCTACACCTTC.

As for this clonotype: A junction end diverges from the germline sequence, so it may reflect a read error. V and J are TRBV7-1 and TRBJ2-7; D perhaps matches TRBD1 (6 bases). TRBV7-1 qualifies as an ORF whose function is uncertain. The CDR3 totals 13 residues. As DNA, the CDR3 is TGTGCCAGCAGCTCGGACAGTACCTACGAGCAGTATTTC. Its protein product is CASSSDSTYEQYF.

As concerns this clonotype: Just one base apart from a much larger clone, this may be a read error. CDR3 protein: CASSPISYEQYF. In nucleotides, the CDR3 is TGTGCCAGCAGCCCGATCTCCTACGAGCAGTACTTC. The chain employs TRBV7-9 and TRBJ2-7; no firm D call. Germline V lookup: CDR1 SEHNR, CDR2 FQNEAQ (reference sequence). The CDR3 is made up of 12 amino acids. V lost 5 bases and J lost 0, with 5 bases in between.

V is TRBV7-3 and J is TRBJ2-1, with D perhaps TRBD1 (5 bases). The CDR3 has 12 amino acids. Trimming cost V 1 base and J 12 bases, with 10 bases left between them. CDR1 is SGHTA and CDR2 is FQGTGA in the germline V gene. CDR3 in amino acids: CASSLRVGVQFF. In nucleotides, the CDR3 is TGTGCCAGCAGCTTAAGGGTAGGGGTGCAGTTCTTC.

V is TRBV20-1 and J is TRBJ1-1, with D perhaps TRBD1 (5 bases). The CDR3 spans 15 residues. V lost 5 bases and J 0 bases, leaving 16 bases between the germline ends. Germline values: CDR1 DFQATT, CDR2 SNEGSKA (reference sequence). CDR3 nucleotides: TGCAGTGCTGTACGGACACGAACCATGAACACTGAAGCTTTCTTT. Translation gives CSAVRTRTMNTEAFF.

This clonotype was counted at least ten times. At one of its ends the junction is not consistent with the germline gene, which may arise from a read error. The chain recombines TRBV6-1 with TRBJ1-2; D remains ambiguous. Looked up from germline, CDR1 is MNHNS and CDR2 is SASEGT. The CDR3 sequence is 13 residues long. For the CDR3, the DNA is TGTGCCAGCACCCTAATCCCGGGATTTTCTTCGGGCTTC. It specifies CASTLIPGFSSGF.

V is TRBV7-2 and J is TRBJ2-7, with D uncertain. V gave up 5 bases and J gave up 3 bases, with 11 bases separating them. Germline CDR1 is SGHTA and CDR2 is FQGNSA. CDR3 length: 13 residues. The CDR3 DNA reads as TGTGCCAGCAGCCCGGATGGGCTCTACGAGCAGTACTTC. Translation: CASSPDGLYEQYF.

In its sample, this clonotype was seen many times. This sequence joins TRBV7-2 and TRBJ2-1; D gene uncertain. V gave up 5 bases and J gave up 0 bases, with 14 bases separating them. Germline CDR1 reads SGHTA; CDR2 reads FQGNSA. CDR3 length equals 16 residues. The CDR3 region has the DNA TGTGCCAGCAGCCTACAGACGCTGAGCTCCTACAATGAGCAGTTCTTC. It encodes CASSLQTLSSYNEQFF.

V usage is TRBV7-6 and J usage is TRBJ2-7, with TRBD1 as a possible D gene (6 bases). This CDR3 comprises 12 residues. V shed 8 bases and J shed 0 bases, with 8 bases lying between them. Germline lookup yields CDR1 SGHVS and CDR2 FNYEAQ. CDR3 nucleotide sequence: TGTGCCAGCGGGGGCAGCTCCTACGAGCAGTACTTC. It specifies CASGGSSYEQYF.

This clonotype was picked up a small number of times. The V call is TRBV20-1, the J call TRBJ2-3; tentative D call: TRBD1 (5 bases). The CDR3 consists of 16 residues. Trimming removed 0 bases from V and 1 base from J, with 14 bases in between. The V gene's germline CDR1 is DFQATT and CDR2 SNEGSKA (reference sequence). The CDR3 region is CSARDLGRAGTDTQYF. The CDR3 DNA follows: TGCAGTGCTAGAGATCTGGGCAGGGCGGGCACAGATACGCAGTATTTT.

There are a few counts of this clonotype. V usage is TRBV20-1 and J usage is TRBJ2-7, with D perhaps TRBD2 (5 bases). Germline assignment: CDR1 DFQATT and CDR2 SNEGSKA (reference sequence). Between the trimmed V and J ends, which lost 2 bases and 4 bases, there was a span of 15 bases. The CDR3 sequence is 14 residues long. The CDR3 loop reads CSARLRGYAYEQYF. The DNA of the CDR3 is TGCAGTGCTAGATTACGGGGTTATGCTTACGAGCAGTACTTC.

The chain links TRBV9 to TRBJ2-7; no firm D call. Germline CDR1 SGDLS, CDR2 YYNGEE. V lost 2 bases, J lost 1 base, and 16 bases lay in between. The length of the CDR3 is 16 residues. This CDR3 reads CASSVEDGIISYEQYF. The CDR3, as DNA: TGTGCCAGCAGCGTTGAGGACGGTATAATATCCTACGAGCAGTACTTC.

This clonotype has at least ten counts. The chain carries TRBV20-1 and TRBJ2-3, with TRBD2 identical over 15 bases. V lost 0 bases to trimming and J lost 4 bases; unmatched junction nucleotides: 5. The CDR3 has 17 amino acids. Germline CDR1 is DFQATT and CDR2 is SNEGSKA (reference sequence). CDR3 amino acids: CSARDGTSGRRPDTQYF. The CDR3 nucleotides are TGCAGTGCTAGAGATGGGACTAGCGGGAGGCGCCCAGATACGCAGTATTTT.

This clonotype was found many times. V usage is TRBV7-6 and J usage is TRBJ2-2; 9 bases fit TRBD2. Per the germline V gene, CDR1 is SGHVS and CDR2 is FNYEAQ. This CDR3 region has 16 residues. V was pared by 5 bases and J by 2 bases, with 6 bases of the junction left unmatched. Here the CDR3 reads CASSTHSGRNTGELFF. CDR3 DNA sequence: TGTGCCAGCAGCACCCATAGCGGGAGAAACACCGGGGAGCTGTTTTTT. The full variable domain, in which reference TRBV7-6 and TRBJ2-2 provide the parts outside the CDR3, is GAGVSQSPRYKVTKRGQDVALRCDPISGHVSLYWYRQALGQGPEFLTYFNYEAQQDKSGLPNDRFSAERPEGSISTLTIQRTEQRDSAMYRCASSTHSGRNTGELFFGEGSRLTVL.

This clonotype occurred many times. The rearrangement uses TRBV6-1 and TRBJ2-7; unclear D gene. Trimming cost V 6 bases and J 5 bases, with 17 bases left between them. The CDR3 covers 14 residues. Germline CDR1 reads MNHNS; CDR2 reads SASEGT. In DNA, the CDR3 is TGTGCCAGCAGGCCTACGTGGGTTGTCGACGAGCAGTACTTC. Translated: CASRPTWVVDEQYF.